A single sample gave rise to the 19 T cell receptor beta chains below, sequenced in a study of control samples from healthy donors and cancer patients. Sequencing used immunoSEQ multiplex PCR; TCRdb keeps in-frame clones, though not all of them. The table includes more than 100,000 clones, more than 85% detected once. Sequencing was carried out using blood. These receptors were collected from a woman aged 18-35 years in good health.

This clone was found once. The J gene is TRBJ2-5, the V gene TRBV3-1 (or the pseudogene TRBV3-2); possible D gene TRBD2, 5 bases. The V gene's germline CDR1 is LGHDT and CDR2 YNNKEL (reference sequence). The CDR3 totals 17 residues. The V gene lost 1 base and the J gene lost 4 bases, with 19 bases spanning the gap. This CDR3 reads CASSQGRGRTLGETQYF. The CDR3 DNA reads TGTGCCAGCAGCCAAGGGAGAGGACGGACTTTAGGAGAGACCCAGTACTTC.

This clone has a handful of counts. The chain combines TRBV11-2 with TRBJ2-3; 10 bases are shared with TRBD2. After removal of 5 bases from V and 8 bases from J, the junction contained 10 bases not matched to a gene. CDR3 size: 15 residues. Germline loops: CDR1 SGHAT, CDR2 FQNNGV. The CDR3 DNA reads as TGTGCCAGCAGCCGAGCGGGAGGGCCTTTTGGTACGCAGTATTTT. Translating it yields CASSRAGGPFGTQYF.

The sample holds a few counts of this clone. The J gene is TRBJ1-1, the V gene TRBV28; 11 bases match TRBD1. The length of the CDR3 is 16 residues. V dropped 3 bases and J dropped 6; count of bases not matched to a gene: 9. Germline V gives CDR1 MDHEN, CDR2 SYDVKM. CDR3 nucleotide sequence: TGTGCCAGCAGTTTTGGGACAGGGGGAAGAATGGCTGAAGCTTTCTTT. Translation: CASSFGTGGRMAEAFF.

V gene TRBV6-6 combines with J gene TRBJ2-1; TRBD2 aligns across 9 bases. The V segment lost 7 bases and the J segment 12 bases; nucleotides outside the gene matches: 13. Germline V gives CDR1 MNHNY, CDR2 SVGAGI (reference sequence). CDR3 size: 14 residues. CDR3 sequence reads: CASTLLAGLRGQFF. CDR3 DNA: TGTGCCAGCACTTTACTAGCGGGCCTCCGCGGGCAGTTCTTC.

The sample holds one count of this clone. The CDR3 reads CASGMDTDTEAFF. CDR3 DNA sequence: TGCGCCAGCGGAATGGACACAGACACTGAAGCTTTCTTT. The chain couples TRBV10-2 to TRBJ1-1; possible D gene TRBD1, 5 bases. The V gene lost 8 bases and the J gene lost 3 bases, with 13 bases spanning the gap. The CDR3 contains 13 residues. Per germline, CDR1 WSHSY and CDR2 SAAADI.

The V and J genes are TRBV2 and TRBJ1-4; D may be TRBD1 (5 bases). The CDR3 loop spans 12 amino acids. V shed 8 bases and J shed 8 bases, with 12 bases lying between them. The germline V gene encodes CDR1 SNHLY and CDR2 FYNNEI. The chain's CDR3 is CASGGLKEKLFF. As DNA, the CDR3 is TGTGCCAGCGGGGGTTTGAAGGAAAAACTGTTTTTT.

Remarks on this clone: The CDR3 carries no conserved terminal phenylalanine or tryptophan, so it likely arises from a read error. The limits of the CDR3 on the DNA are not certain, so only TCRdb's listed CDR3 is given. The genes are TRBV23-1 and TRBJ1-5. TRBV23-1 is noted as an ORF with a role that remains uncertain. Termini included, the CDR3 measures 13 amino acids. This CDR3 reads CASSLPSSPGEGY.

This clone occurred once. Here the CDR3 reads CASSRLAVSSYEQYF. CDR3 nucleotides: TGTGCCAGTAGTAGGCTAGCGGTGAGCTCCTACGAGCAGTACTTC. This chain joins TRBV19 and TRBJ2-7, with 7 bases matching TRBD2. In germline, CDR1 is LNHDA, CDR2 SQIVND (reference sequence). With V trimmed by 4 bases and J by 0 bases, 6 bases remained unmatched. The CDR3 contains 15 residues.

This chain connects TRBV27 to TRBJ2-2, with a tentative D call TRBD2 (5 bases). The CDR3 is 14 amino acids. CDR1 is MNHEY and CDR2 is SMNVEV in the germline V gene (reference sequence). Trimming cost V 3 bases and J 4 bases, with 9 bases left between them. Written as DNA, the CDR3 is TGTGCCAGCAGTTTTCAGCGGAGCACCGGGGAGCTGTTTTTT. Translated: CASSFQRSTGELFF.

The CDR3 DNA is TGTGCCAGCAGGGGCCCAGGGGTCGGGGAGCTGTTTTTT. The encoded protein is CASRGPGVGELFF. The chain joins TRBV2 to TRBJ2-2; D is possibly TRBD1 (6 bases). CDR1 SNHLY and CDR2 FYNNEI come from the germline V gene. The germline V and J ends were trimmed by 6 bases and 7 bases, with 12 bases remaining between them. The CDR3 is 13 amino acids.

The chain has TRBV5-6 and TRBJ1-4; the match to TRBD1 covers 9 bases. The CDR3 is 16 residues long. Germline-derived CDR1 and CDR2 are SGHDT and YYEEEE. V was clipped by 5 bases and J by 0 bases; unmatched bases: 5. CDR3 DNA sequence: TGTGCCAGCAGTTCGACAGGGGGGGCAACTAATGAAAAACTGTTTTTT. Its translation: CASSSTGGATNEKLFF.

The chain combines TRBV7-9 with TRBJ2-1; D is unclear. Germline lookup yields CDR1 SEHNR and CDR2 FQNEAQ (reference sequence). The CDR3 contains 12 residues. Trimming cost V 5 bases and J 2 bases, with 4 bases left between them. The DNA of the CDR3 is TGTGCCAGCAGCCCCACCTACAATGAGCAGTTCTTC. Protein: CASSPTYNEQFF.

CDR3 coding DNA: TGTGCCAGCAGCTCATCCACAGGGGGCTACGGCTACACCTTC. The encoded protein is CASSSSTGGYGYTF. The chain uses TRBV6-5 and TRBJ1-2; TRBD1 matches at 9 bases. Germline V CDR1 and CDR2: MNHEY, SVGAGI. There are 14 residues in the CDR3. J was trimmed by 8 bases and V by 6 bases; bases with no gene match: 10.

This clone was seen a few times. The rearrangement links TRBV4-3 to TRBJ1-6; D uncertain. Germline V gene lookup returns CDR1 LGHNA and CDR2 YSLEER. The germline V and J ends were trimmed by 0 bases and 9 bases, with 18 bases remaining between them. The CDR3 has 17 amino acids. Here the CDR3 reads CASSQDYRFSGFSPLHF. The DNA of the CDR3 is TGCGCCAGCAGCCAAGATTATCGGTTTTCGGGGTTTTCACCCCTCCACTTT.

This clone was detected only once. The rearrangement uses TRBV6-5 and TRBJ2-5, with D possibly matching TRBD2 (5 bases). Trimming left V 8 bases short and J 7 bases short, with 17 bases between. The length of the CDR3 is 13 residues. The germline V gene has CDR1 MNHEY and CDR2 SVGAGI. CDR3 sequence reads: CASALEGFRTQYF. The DNA of the CDR3 is TGTGCCAGCGCACTAGAAGGGTTTAGGACCCAGTACTTC.

V is TRBV7-9 and J is TRBJ1-1, with D hard to call. The CDR3 totals 14 residues. Germline V CDR1 and CDR2: SEHNR, FQNEAQ (reference sequence). With 3 bases removed from V and 0 bases from J, the gap between germline ends came to 8 bases. This CDR3 reads CASSLSLLNTEAFF. The CDR3 DNA reads as TGTGCCAGCAGCTTGAGTCTCTTGAACACTGAAGCTTTCTTT.

This clone was seen a single time. The gene calls are TRBV7-9 and TRBJ1-4; no clear D. The ends were cut back, 3 bases at V and 5 bases at J, with 16 bases in the middle. This CDR3 spans 16 amino acids. The germline CDR1 and CDR2 sequences are SEHNR and FQNEAQ (reference sequence). The CDR3 is CASSLRFIEDNEKLFF. The CDR3 bases are TGTGCCAGCAGCTTGAGGTTTATCGAGGACAATGAAAAACTGTTTTTT.

This chain links TRBV7-9 with TRBJ1-4; tentatively, D is TRBD1 (5 bases). Trimming cost V 5 bases and J 4 bases, with 17 bases left between them. Germline CDR1 is SEHNR and CDR2 is FQNEAQ (reference sequence). The CDR3 extends over 16 amino acids. The CDR3 loop reads CASSQRLGPGNEKLFF. CDR3 nucleotides: TGTGCCAGCAGCCAAAGGTTGGGGCCTGGTAATGAAAAACTGTTTTTT.

V is TRBV15 and J is TRBJ2-7; D is ambiguous. CDR3 size: 14 residues. Trimming shortened V by 0 bases and J by 4 bases, and 10 bases separated the two germline ends. The V gene's germline CDR1 is LNHNV and CDR2 YYDKDF (reference sequence). This chain's CDR3 is CATSRDSDGYEQYF. CDR3 sequence (DNA): TGTGCCACCAGCAGAGATTCGGACGGTTACGAGCAGTACTTC. Supplemented by reference TRBV15 and TRBJ2-7, the full variable domain reads DAMVIQNPRYQVTQFGKPVTLSCSQTLNHNVMYWYQQKSSQAPKLLFHYYDKDFNNEADTPDNFQSRRPNTSFCFLDIRSPGLGDTAMYLCATSRDSDGYEQYFGPGTRLTVT.